Sequencing of this TCR beta chain was carried out in a study of identical twins. Points from the study as a whole: Within twin pairs, the out-of-frame alpha sequences they shared showed excess low generation probability.

TCRdb re-analysed the 5' RACE reads in MiXCR, keeping a single row per CDR3 protein. The table lists 750,000 to 950,000 distinct CDR3 sequences, around 12% of them singletons. About this clonotype: As yet, its antigen is unknown.

This CDR3 has 14 amino acids. The V gene lost 6 bases and the J gene lost 0 bases, with 11 bases spanning the gap. No donor was unhealthy or non-Caucasian. These data were also reused for a study on yellow fever vaccine responses in identical twins.

Sample: PBMCs. The receptor comes from a woman younger than 30 in good health. The chain uses TRBV12-3 or TRBV12-4 and TRBJ1-1; D is perhaps TRBD1 (5 bases). CDR3 sequence (DNA): TGTGCCAGCAGGTTGGGGACCCTGAACACTGAAGCTTTCTTT. Translation gives CASRLGTLNTEAFF.